The 26 T cell receptor beta chains below all came from one sample that was sequenced in a study of blood T cell repertoires in COVID-19 (dated by TCRdb to the early 2020s). The library came from the immunoSEQ multiplex PCR assay. This immuneACCESS table, as held by TCRdb, lists in-frame sequences with V and J called but not all clones. Of the missing ones, under half trace to an unresolved V gene in checked studies; the others have no known cause. This sample is represented by 150,000 to 200,000 clones; roughly 90% of them were singletons. In total, the top ten clones hold around 17% of the sample. The sample comprised peripheral blood. These receptors were obtained from a man in his 60s with active or convalescent COVID-19.

This clone was seen just once. V usage is TRBV27 and J usage is TRBJ1-5; 9 nucleotides align to TRBD1. The CDR3 is 12 residues long. J was trimmed by 7 bases and V by 8 bases; bases with no gene match: 3. Per germline, CDR1 MNHEY and CDR2 SMNVEV (reference sequence). The CDR3 DNA is TGTGCCAGCGGGACAGGGAGACAGCCCCAGCATTTT. Encoded protein: CASGTGRQPQHF.

The rearrangement uses TRBV19 and TRBJ1-5; TRBD1 matches 8 bases. Germline V gene sequence: CDR1 LNHDA, CDR2 SQIVND (reference sequence). Trimming removed 4 bases from V and 2 bases from J; junction bases left unmatched: 7. This CDR3 has 16 residues. The CDR3 region is CASSSQGARGNQPQHF. The CDR3 DNA is TGTGCCAGTAGTAGTCAGGGGGCTCGAGGCAATCAGCCCCAGCATTTT. Based on the CDR3 plus reference TRBV19 and TRBJ1-5, the full variable domain is DGGITQSPKYLFRKEGQNVTLSCEQNLNHDAMYWYRQDPGQGLRLIYYSQIVNDFQKGDIAEGYSVSREKKESFPLTVTSAQKNPTAFYLCASSSQGARGNQPQHFGDGTRLSIL.

The chain combines TRBV10-3 with TRBJ2-3; perhaps TRBD1 as D (6 bases). CDR1 and CDR2 (germline): ENHRY, SYGVKD. Trimming removed 8 bases from V and 0 bases from J, with 12 bases in between. This CDR3 is 14 amino acids long. CDR3 DNA sequence: TGTGCCATCGGGGGCCGAACTAGCACAGATACGCAGTATTTT. Translation gives CAIGGRTSTDTQYF.

The rearrangement joins TRBV6-2 or TRBV6-3 to TRBJ2-3; 9 bases line up with TRBD2. Per the germline V gene, CDR1 is MNHEY and CDR2 is SVGEGT. This CDR3 region has 17 residues. V lost 2 bases, J lost 4 bases, and 10 bases stayed unmatched. Written as DNA, the CDR3 is TGTGCCAGCAGTTACCCCCAGCAAGCGGGGGGACCAGATACGCAGTATTTT. Its protein product is CASSYPQQAGGPDTQYF.

The rearrangement links TRBV20-1 to TRBJ2-7; no clear D gene. This CDR3 spans 11 amino acids. From germline, CDR1 is DFQATT and CDR2 SNEGSKA (reference sequence). Trimming took off 4 bases at V and 3 bases at J, with 7 bases between the two ends. This CDR3 reads CSATTSYEQYF. DNA of the CDR3: TGCAGTGCTACAACAAGCTACGAGCAGTACTTC.

V gene TRBV30 combines with J gene TRBJ1-2; TRBD1 might be the D (6 bases). In germline, CDR1 is GTSNPN, CDR2 SVGIG (reference sequence). Trimming stripped 7 bases from V and 7 bases from J, with 22 bases between. The CDR3 covers 14 residues. The CDR3 coding sequence is TGTGCCTTACCCCCGGGACAAGCTTTTGGTGGCTACACCTTC. It encodes CALPPGQAFGGYTF.

The CDR3 DNA follows: TGTGCCAGCAGCTTAGGAAAGCCGTCGGTAGATTCACCCCTCCACTTT. Its translation is CASSLGKPSVDSPLHF. The gene calls are TRBV7-9 and TRBJ1-6; D unresolved. Germline assignment: CDR1 SEHNR and CDR2 FQNEAQ (reference sequence). Trimming stripped 1 base from V and 8 bases from J, with 15 bases between. CDR3 size: 16 residues.

This chain joins TRBV7-9 and TRBJ2-2; 8 bases match TRBD1. The J segment lost 4 bases and the V segment lost 5 bases, leaving 6 bases of the junction unmatched. Germline V gene sequence: CDR1 SEHNR, CDR2 FQNEAQ (reference sequence). This CDR3 is 15 amino acids long. CDR3 in amino acids: CASSPRQGTTGELFF. The CDR3 coding sequence is TGTGCCAGCAGCCCCAGACAGGGGACCACCGGGGAGCTGTTTTTT.

This clone was seen once. The chain links TRBV5-1 to TRBJ2-7, with 7 bases identical to TRBD1. The CDR3 extends over 17 amino acids. CDR1 is SGHRS, CDR2 YFSETQ, per germline. J gave up 0 bases and V 2 bases, and 11 bases lay outside the gene matches. CDR3 region: CASSFGATGSHSYEQYF. CDR3 DNA sequence: TGCGCCAGCAGCTTCGGCGCGACAGGGTCCCACTCCTACGAGCAGTACTTC.

In its sample, this clone was seen a few times. The V gene is TRBV19, the J gene TRBJ1-1, with 9 bases aligning to TRBD1. CDR3 size: 13 residues. V lost 10 bases to trimming and J lost 8 bases; unmatched junction nucleotides: 11. In germline, CDR1 is LNHDA, CDR2 SQIVND (reference sequence). The DNA of the CDR3 is TGTGCCACCTCAAGGGGGGGACAGGGCGAAGCTTTCTTT. It encodes CATSRGGQGEAFF.

This chain links TRBV19 with TRBJ1-2; D unresolved. The germline V gene encodes CDR1 LNHDA and CDR2 SQIVND (reference sequence). CDR3 length: 13 amino acids. The germline V and J ends were trimmed by 5 bases and 1 base, with 8 bases remaining between them. In nucleotides, the CDR3 is TGTGCCAGTAGTGACAAGTATAACTATGGCTACACCTTC. It translates to CASSDKYNYGYTF.

Written as DNA, the CDR3 is TGCAGCGTTGAGGGGACAGGGGGCACTGAAGCTTTCTTT. This sequence encodes CSVEGTGGTEAFF. V is TRBV29-1 and J is TRBJ1-1; TRBD1 agrees at 11 bases. Unmatched junction bases numbered 1, after V lost 3 bases and J lost 4 bases. Germline V CDR1 and CDR2: SQVTM, ANQGSEA. This CDR3 comprises 13 residues. The entire variable domain, with the rest obtained from reference TRBV29-1 and TRBJ1-1, is as follows: SAVISQKPSRDICQRGTSLTIQCQVDSQVTMMFWYRQQPGQSLTLIATANQGSEATYESGFVIDKFPISRPNLTFSTLTVSNMSPEDSSIYLCSVEGTGGTEAFFGQGTRLTVV.

The chain is built from TRBV19 and TRBJ1-2; D may be TRBD1 (6 bases). The germline V and J ends were trimmed by 1 base and 6 bases, with 12 bases remaining between them. The CDR3 consists of 14 residues. Germline loops: CDR1 LNHDA, CDR2 SQIVND (reference sequence). CDR3 in DNA: TGTGCCAGTAGTATAGGAGCAGGGGCGAATGGCTACACCTTC. Residues: CASSIGAGANGYTF.

This chain uses TRBV4-2 with TRBJ1-2; 7 bases are a match to TRBD1. Germline assignment: CDR1 LGHNA and CDR2 YNFKEQ. The CDR3 extends over 15 amino acids. The J segment lost 2 bases and the V segment lost 4 bases, leaving 7 bases of the junction unmatched. The CDR3 coding sequence is TGTGCCAGCAGCCCCCAGGGGGAACAGAACTATGGCTACACCTTC. The encoded protein is CASSPQGEQNYGYTF.

This rearrangement joins TRBV6-5 to TRBJ1-4, with TRBD1 identical over 8 bases. This CDR3 comprises 14 residues. Germline CDR1 reads MNHEY; CDR2 reads SVGAGI. The V and J ends lost 6 bases and 8 bases, in that order; junction bases with no gene match: 8. The CDR3 loop is CASRGQVGKEKLFF. CDR3 DNA sequence: TGTGCCAGCAGGGGACAGGTCGGTAAGGAAAAACTGTTTTTT.

The V call is TRBV5-8, the J call TRBJ1-2; D is perhaps TRBD1 (5 bases). The CDR3 has 18 amino acids. Germline CDR1 reads SGHTS; CDR2 reads YDEGEE. Trimming took off 0 bases at V and 3 bases at J, with 21 bases between the two ends. The CDR3 DNA reads TGTGCCAGCAGCTTGGAAGGGTGGGGCGCGGATGAGGACTATGGCTACACCTTC. Translated: CASSLEGWGADEDYGYTF.

The chain couples TRBV7-2 to TRBJ2-7, with a weak D call TRBD1 (5 bases). Looked up from germline, CDR1 is SGHTA and CDR2 is FQGNSA. V lost 2 bases and J 0 bases, leaving 11 bases between the germline ends. CDR3 size: 15 residues. CDR3 in DNA: TGTGCCAGCAGCTTATGGGGCGTGAGCTCCTACGAGCAGTACTTC. Its protein is CASSLWGVSSYEQYF.

The CDR3 nucleotides read TGTGCCAGCAGTCTCGGATGGGGAGGCGAGCAGTACTTC. Translated: CASSLGWGGEQYF. This sequence joins TRBV21-1 and TRBJ2-7; the table's D call, TRBD2, has no DNA check behind it. TRBV21-1 has pseudogene status. The CDR3 is 13 residues long.

The chain uses TRBV7-2 and TRBJ1-1, with D possibly TRBD1 on 6 matching bases. The CDR3 is 17 amino acids. V was cut by 3 bases and J by 1 base, with 18 bases left in between. The germline CDR1 and CDR2 sequences are SGHTA and FQGNSA. In nucleotides, the CDR3 is TGTGCCAGCAGCTTTTATCTCAGAGGGGGTAAGAACACTGAAGCTTTCTTT. This codes for CASSFYLRGGKNTEAFF.

The genes are TRBV3-1 (or the pseudogene TRBV3-2) and TRBJ2-1, with D possibly being TRBD2 (5 bases). Trimming removed 1 base at V and 9 bases at J, with 19 bases between. The germline V gene encodes CDR1 LGHDT and CDR2 YNNKEL (reference sequence). The CDR3 loop spans 16 amino acids. CDR3 DNA: TGTGCCAGCAGCCAAGTTCTGGCACTAGATTCGGGTGAGCAGTTCTTC. The encoded protein is CASSQVLALDSGEQFF.

The V call is TRBV14, the J call TRBJ1-1, with 9 bases lining up with TRBD1. CDR1 and CDR2 from the germline V gene are SGHDN and FVKESK. The CDR3 is 16 residues long. V gave up 4 bases and J gave up 1 base; unmatched junction bases: 7. CDR3 sequence (DNA): TGTGCCAGCAGCCGCTTGGGACAGGGTGGGAACACTGAAGCTTTCTTT. It encodes CASSRLGQGGNTEAFF.

The CDR3 DNA is TGTGCCAGCAGTTCAACGCCGGGACTAGGGTTTGTTGAGCAGTTCTTC. Translated: CASSSTPGLGFVEQFF. J is TRBJ2-1 and V is TRBV7-9, with 8 bases matching TRBD2. Germline CDR1 SEHNR, CDR2 FQNEAQ (reference sequence). The length of the CDR3 is 16 residues. V gave up 6 bases and J gave up 9 bases; unmatched junction bases: 16.

V and J are TRBV10-2 and TRBJ2-1, with 8 bases identical to TRBD2. The CDR3 contains 16 residues. From germline, CDR1 is WSHSY and CDR2 SAAADI. The J segment lost 7 bases and the V segment lost 3 bases, leaving 11 bases of the junction unmatched. CDR3 bases: TGCGCCAGCAGTGATTTGAGGTCTAGCGGGCCTAATGAGCAGTTCTTC. This gives the protein CASSDLRSSGPNEQFF.

J is TRBJ1-3 and V is TRBV19, with a weak D call TRBD1 (5 bases). The CDR3 totals 16 residues. Germline CDR1 and CDR2: LNHDA and SQIVND (reference sequence). The ends were cut back, 5 bases at V and 0 bases at J, with 14 bases in the middle. CDR3 amino acids: CASSLWGVDSGNTIYF. The CDR3 coding sequence is TGTGCCAGTAGTCTGTGGGGCGTGGACTCTGGAAACACCATATATTTT.

This clone was counted a single time. This sequence joins TRBV6-1 and TRBJ2-1; TRBD1 aligns across 7 bases. J lost 6 bases, V lost 3 bases, and 8 bases had no gene match. The V gene's germline CDR1 is MNHNS and CDR2 SASEGT. This CDR3 spans 15 amino acids. CDR3 protein: CASSDTGVGGNEQFF. The CDR3 nucleotides are TGTGCCAGCAGTGATACAGGGGTAGGAGGCAATGAGCAGTTCTTC.

The chain recombines TRBV10-2 with TRBJ1-2, with D possibly being TRBD1 (5 bases). V dropped 5 bases and J dropped 2 bases, with 12 bases sitting between them. Germline loops: CDR1 WSHSY, CDR2 SAAADI. The CDR3 runs to 14 residues. The CDR3 DNA follows: TGCGCCAGCAGTCAGGGCACAGACAACTATGGCTACACCTTC. Translation: CASSQGTDNYGYTF.